The rows below give T cell receptor beta chains drawn from one sample of a study of OX40 agonist ivuxolimab in advanced cancers. TCRdb keeps only in-frame clones here, not all; method: immunoSEQ multiplex PCR. Seen here are 50,000 to 80,000 clones, 80% to 90% observed once, and the top ten hold roughly 3.1%. The sample was CD4+ or CD8+ T cells sorted from blood, taken in a trial of the OX40 agonist ivuxolimab. The receptor source for this set is an adult with an advanced solid tumor such as melanoma, head and neck, liver or kidney cancer. Each CDR3 is given with its conserved first and last residue. D genes are given only for firm matches. The size field is filled for only some rows; it gives once, few, many or a size class.

D	V	size	J	CDR3	DNA
.	TRBV7-2	medium-sized	TRBJ2-5	CASSSVGQETQYF	TGTGCCAGCAGCTCCGTAGGGCAAGAGACCCAGTACTTC
TRBD2	TRBV5-4	.	TRBJ2-1	CASSQILTSSYNEQFF	TGTGCCAGCAGCCAGATCTTGACTAGCTCGTACAATGAGCAGTTCTTC
.	TRBV5-1	.	TRBJ2-1	CASSLGYSLYGNEQFF	TGCGCCAGCAGCTTGGGTTACAGCCTCTATGGGAATGAGCAGTTCTTC
.	TRBV7-9	.	TRBJ2-5	CASSLAAGEETQYF	TGTGCCAGCAGCTTAGCCGCAGGGGAAGAGACCCAGTACTTC
.	TRBV5-1	once	TRBJ2-1	CASSLSPGYNEQFF	TGCGCCAGCAGCTTGTCCCCAGGCTACAATGAGCAGTTCTTC
TRBD2	TRBV30	.	TRBJ2-7	CAWSPAGRLSYEQYF	TGTGCCTGGAGTCCAGCGGGAAGGTTATCCTACGAGCAGTACTTC
.	TRBV28	.	TRBJ2-3	CASSLTASTDTQYF	TGTGCCAGCAGTTTAACGGCTAGCACAGATACGCAGTATTTT
TRBD1	TRBV23-1	.	TRBJ1-2	CASSQIAGGGCGYTF	TGCGCCAGCAGTCAAATCGCAGGGGGCGGGTGTGGCTACACCTTC
.	TRBV6-5	.	TRBJ2-7	CASSPDTYEQYF	TGTGCCAGCAGTCCCGATACCTACGAGCAGTACTTC
TRBD2	TRBV7-3	.	TRBJ2-1	CASSSRRGSSYNEQFF	TGTGCCAGCAGCTCCCGACGCGGGAGCTCCTACAATGAGCAGTTCTTC
.	TRBV7-3	.	TRBJ2-3	CASSQQGVTDTQYF	TGTGCCAGCAGCCAACAGGGAGTCACAGATACGCAGTATTTT
.	TRBV5-5	.	TRBJ2-7	CASSLSQVEGYEQYF	TGTGCCAGCAGCTTGTCCCAAGTGGAAGGCTACGAGCAGTACTTC
TRBD2	TRBV5-1	.	TRBJ2-3	CASSLSSGSTDTQYF	TGCGCCAGCAGCTTATCTAGCGGTAGCACAGATACGCAGTATTTT
.	TRBV5-3	few	TRBJ1-1	CARSLEKVGAEYTEAFF	TGTGCCAGAAGCTTGGAGAAGGTGGGGGCTGAGTACACTGAAGCTTTCTTT
.	TRBV11-2	.	TRBJ2-5	CASSLDTPFGTQYF	TGTGCCAGCAGCTTAGACACCCCCTTCGGGACCCAGTACTTC
.	TRBV7-3	.	TRBJ2-3	CASSVQGGDTQYF	TGTGCCAGCAGCGTACAGGGAGGAGATACGCAGTATTTT
TRBD1	TRBV19	.	TRBJ1-5	CATSDDAGGVNGNQPQHF	TGTGCCACCAGTGACGATGCAGGGGGCGTTAATGGCAATCAGCCCCAGCATTTT
.	TRBV2	.	TRBJ1-1	CASSELGALNTEAFF	TGTGCCAGCAGTGAACTAGGAGCTCTGAACACTGAAGCTTTCTTT
TRBD2	TRBV2	.	TRBJ2-3	CASRSSGGTDTQYF	TGTGCCAGCAGGAGTAGCGGGGGCACAGATACGCAGTATTTT
TRBD1	TRBV2	.	TRBJ2-5	CASSSDRALQETQYF	TGTGCCAGCAGTTCGGACAGGGCCCTCCAAGAGACCCAGTACTTC
.	TRBV21-1	.	TRBJ2-7	CARGQGYEQYF	TGTGCCAGGGGACAGGGCTACGAGCAGTACTTC
.	TRBV5-6	.	TRBJ1-2	CASSLDNYGYTF	TGTGCCAGCAGCTTGGACAACTATGGCTACACCTTC
.	TRBV18	.	TRBJ2-5	CASSADRGQETQYF	TGTGCCAGCTCAGCAGACAGAGGGCAAGAGACCCAGTACTTC
.	TRBV30	.	TRBJ2-4	CAWDGQLDIQYF	TGTGCCTGGGATGGGCAGTTGGACATTCAGTACTTC
TRBD1	TRBV28	.	TRBJ2-5	CASTLDRTQETQYF	TGTGCCAGCACCTTGGACAGGACTCAAGAGACCCAGTACTTC
TRBD1	TRBV19	.	TRBJ2-7	CASSTGTGASYEQYF	TGTGCCAGTAGTACCGGGACAGGGGCCTCCTACGAGCAGTACTTC
TRBD1	TRBV30	.	TRBJ1-5	CAWSQDLGQGRPSNQPQHF	TGTGCCTGGAGTCAGGACCTAGGACAGGGCAGACCTAGCAATCAGCCCCAGCATTTT